One and the same sample provided the 8 T cell receptor beta chains below, sequenced in a study of T cell repertoires in cytomegalovirus infection. MiXCR, run by TCRdb on the reads, gives a single entry per CDR3 protein. The sample shows about 360,000 distinct CDR3 sequences, over 15% of them seen only once. The sequenced sample consisted of PBMCs. The origin of the receptors is a human donor in good health (CMV status not recorded). Some clones in this sample may be carry-over from other donors' samples.

The genes are TRBV7-2 and TRBJ2-5; no reliable D call. The germline gives CDR1 SGHTA, CDR2 FQGNSA. Between the trimmed V and J ends, which lost 1 base and 4 bases, there was a span of 10 bases. CDR3 length equals 14 residues. Written as DNA, the CDR3 is TGTGCCAGCAGCTTAGTGCTTTCGCGAGAGACCCAGTACTTC. This sequence encodes CASSLVLSRETQYF.

This clonotype was found many times. The CDR3 sequence: CASSVTSGAYEQYF. Here the CDR3 DNA reads TGTGCCAGCAGCGTGACTAGCGGGGCCTACGAGCAGTACTTC. The rearrangement uses TRBV7-2 and TRBJ2-7, with 11 bases lining up with TRBD2. Per germline, CDR1 SGHTA and CDR2 FQGNSA. The CDR3 runs 14 residues. V trimming: 5 bases; J trimming: 2 bases; junction bases outside the gene matches: 2.

This clonotype came up many times. The rearrangement links TRBV11-2 to TRBJ2-1, with a tentative D call TRBD2 (6 bases). Germline V CDR1 and CDR2: SGHAT, FQNNGV. The CDR3 totals 14 residues. V shed 3 bases and J shed 6 bases, with 12 bases lying between them. For the CDR3, the DNA is TGTGCCAGCAGCTTCCCTTCAGCGGGCAATGAGCAGTTCTTC. It specifies CASSFPSAGNEQFF.

This clonotype was observed at least ten times. The V gene is TRBV10-3, the J gene TRBJ2-7; a weak D match, TRBD1 (6 bases). Germline V lookup: CDR1 ENHRY, CDR2 SYGVKD. V lost 6 bases and J lost 3, with 9 bases in between. This CDR3 contains 12 residues. CDR3 sequence reads: CAIREDSYEQYF. In DNA, the CDR3 is TGTGCCATCAGGGAGGACAGCTACGAGCAGTACTTC.

This chain joins TRBV7-2 and TRBJ1-4; D possibly corresponds to TRBD1 (6 bases). V was cut by 8 bases and J by 7 bases, with 17 bases left in between. The CDR3 covers 14 residues. Germline V CDR1 and CDR2: SGHTA, FQGNSA. In DNA form, the CDR3 reads TGTGCCAGCGGCGAGGGGGGGGCTCGTGAAAAACTGTTTTTT. It translates to CASGEGGAREKLFF.

Turning to this clonotype: A single base separates this from a much larger clone, so it may be a read error. The gene calls are TRBV12-3 or TRBV12-4 and TRBJ2-1; D not certain. This CDR3 has 12 amino acids. Trimming stripped 5 bases from V and 11 bases from J, with 13 bases between. The CDR3 DNA reads as TGTGCCAGCAGTCGGGTCCCCGCTCAGCAGTTCTTC. Its translation is CASSRVPAQQFF.

This clonotype has ten or more counts. The chain has TRBV12-5 and TRBJ1-1, with D perhaps matching TRBD1 (5 bases). V was trimmed by 4 bases and J by 6 bases, leaving 9 bases between them. The CDR3 length is 12 residues. Germline CDR1 is LGHNT and CDR2 is FRNRAP. The CDR3 bases are TGTGCTAGTGGTTCCCGGGGCGCTGAAGCTTTCTTT. This encodes CASGSRGAEAFF. The full variable domain, completed using reference TRBV12-5 and TRBJ1-1, is DARVTQTPRHKVTEMGQEVTMRCQPILGHNTVFWYRQTMMQGLELLAYFRNRAPLDDSGMPKDRFSAEMPDATLATLKIQPSEPRDSAVYFCASGSRGAEAFFGQGTRLTVV.

The chain recombines TRBV2 with TRBJ1-1; D is perhaps TRBD1 (5 bases). The germline gives CDR1 SNHLY, CDR2 FYNNEI. This CDR3 region has 15 residues. V lost 3 bases, J lost 5 bases, and 16 bases lay in between. CDR3 DNA: TGTGCCAGCAGTGACCAGGGTACGGGGCATACTGAAGCTTTCTTT. As protein: CASSDQGTGHTEAFF.